The 30 T cell receptor beta chains below come from one sample, sequenced in a study of cytomegalovirus exposure and HLA in healthy donors. Assay: immunoSEQ multiplex PCR; the TCRdb copy retains only in-frame clones and omits some. The repertoire holds about 98,000 clones, roughly nine tenths seen once, with approximately 4% in the top ten. Source material: PBMCs. Receptors originate from a woman in her thirties in good health and CMV-seronegative.

This sequence joins TRBV4-3 and TRBJ2-4, with 7 positions matching TRBD1. The V gene's germline CDR1 is LGHNA and CDR2 YSLEER. The CDR3 contains 13 residues. V shed 1 base, J shed 11 bases, and the junction held 5 bases outside the gene matches. The DNA for the CDR3 is TGCGCCAGCAGCCAAGTATACAGGGGCGTTCAGTACTTC. Protein: CASSQVYRGVQYF.

The rearrangement uses TRBV5-1 and TRBJ2-5, with 9 bases that match TRBD2. The length of the CDR3 is 15 residues. The germline CDR1 and CDR2 sequences are SGHRS and YFSETQ. The junction had 5 bases not matched to a gene; V was cut back by 0 bases and J by 5 bases. CDR3 protein: CASSLGLAGRETQYF. CDR3 nucleotides: TGCGCCAGCAGCTTGGGTCTAGCGGGACGGGAGACCCAGTACTTC.

The CDR3 protein is CASSLDPVNTEAFF. The CDR3 DNA reads as TGTGCCAGCAGCTTAGATCCGGTGAACACTGAAGCTTTCTTT. The chain combines TRBV7-9 with TRBJ1-1, with unresolved D. V was pared by 1 base and J by 0 bases, with 6 bases between. The germline V gene encodes CDR1 SEHNR and CDR2 FQNEAQ (reference sequence). This CDR3 has 14 residues.

The chain couples TRBV19 to TRBJ1-6; D is possibly TRBD1 (6 bases). Germline CDR1 and CDR2: LNHDA and SQIVND (reference sequence). Trimming removed 1 base from V and 9 bases from J, with 13 bases in between. The CDR3 loop spans 15 amino acids. CDR3: CASSIVGGGSSPLHF. The CDR3 nucleotides are TGTGCCAGTAGTATAGTCGGCGGGGGCAGTTCACCCCTCCACTTT.

The V gene is TRBV19, the J gene TRBJ2-5; D remains ambiguous. Germline lookup yields CDR1 LNHDA and CDR2 SQIVND (reference sequence). The CDR3 has 13 amino acids. Trimming removed 8 bases at V and 4 bases at J, with 14 bases between. The CDR3 nucleotides read TGTGCCAGTTCCCTACTAAATGGAGAGACCCAGTACTTC. Residues: CASSLLNGETQYF.

Concerning this clone: The junction differs from germline at one of its ends, possibly a read error. The chain employs TRBV7-7 and TRBJ2-5, with TRBD1 as a possible D gene (5 bases). Per germline, CDR1 SSHAT and CDR2 FNYEAQ (reference sequence). CDR3 size: 13 residues. In nucleotides, the CDR3 is TGTGCTAGCAGCTCCAGGGTGGGGGAGACCCAGTACTTC. Residues: CASSSRVGETQYF. Filled out from reference TRBV7-7 and TRBJ2-5, the complete variable domain reads GAGVSQSPRYKVTKRGQDVTLRCDPISSHATLYWYQQALGQGPEFLTYFNYEAQPDKSGLPSDRFSAERPEGSISTLTIQRTEQRDSAMYRCASSSRVGETQYFGPGTRLLVL.

The V call is TRBV19, the J call TRBJ2-7, with D possibly TRBD2 on 6 matching bases. The germline V gene encodes CDR1 LNHDA and CDR2 SQIVND (reference sequence). There are 12 residues in the CDR3. V lost 7 bases and J lost 5, with 12 bases in between. CDR3 coding DNA: TGTGCCAGTAAAGGAGGGCCCCACGAGCAGTACTTC. Protein sequence: CASKGGPHEQYF. The entire variable domain, with the rest obtained from reference TRBV19 and TRBJ2-7, is as follows: DGGITQSPKYLFRKEGQNVTLSCEQNLNHDAMYWYRQDPGQGLRLIYYSQIVNDFQKGDIAEGYSVSREKKESFPLTVTSAQKNPTAFYLCASKGGPHEQYFGPGTRLTVT.

The rearrangement joins TRBV5-4 to TRBJ1-1; D might be TRBD1 (6 bases). V was pared by 0 bases and J by 8 bases, with 11 bases between. Germline assignment: CDR1 SGHNT and CDR2 YYREEE (reference sequence). The CDR3 is 13 residues long. CDR3 nucleotide sequence: TGTGCCAGCAGCTTGGGCAGGGGAGGGGAAGCTTTCTTT. It codes for CASSLGRGGEAFF.

J is TRBJ2-1 and V is TRBV7-3; no definite D call. V lost 1 base and J lost 4, with 11 bases in between. The CDR3 has 15 amino acids. Germline V CDR1 and CDR2: SGHTA, FQGTGA. For the CDR3, the DNA is TGTGCCAGCAGCTTAAGCCCAGCGTTTTACAATGAGCAGTTCTTC. It specifies CASSLSPAFYNEQFF.

This sequence joins TRBV5-1 and TRBJ2-7; 10 bases line up with TRBD2. Germline V gene lookup returns CDR1 SGHRS and CDR2 YFSETQ. This CDR3 spans 15 amino acids. V trimming: 0 bases; J trimming: 4 bases; junction bases outside the gene matches: 4. The CDR3 bases are TGCGCCAGCAGCTTGGACGGGACTAGCGCTTACGAGCAGTACTTC. Encoded protein: CASSLDGTSAYEQYF.

J is TRBJ1-1 and V is TRBV7-3, with unresolved D. CDR1 and CDR2 from the germline V gene are SGHTA and FQGTGA. CDR3 size: 14 residues. V was shortened by 5 bases and J by 1 base, with 11 bases between the two germline ends. CDR3 nucleotides: TGTGCCAGCAGCGCATCTGAGGGGAACACTGAAGCTTTCTTT. The encoded protein is CASSASEGNTEAFF.

Remarks on this clone: Sequence at one end of the junction differs from germline and may be a read error. This sequence joins TRBV6-6 and TRBJ2-7; TRBD1 aligns across 7 bases. Germline V lookup: CDR1 MNHNY, CDR2 SVGAGI (reference sequence). This CDR3 is built from 15 residues. The CDR3 sequence: CASSYSSGGAYEQYF. The CDR3 DNA reads TGTGCCAGCAGCTACTCCTCAGGGGGAGCCTACGAGCAGTACTTC.

This chain connects TRBV28 to TRBJ1-5; D is uncertain. Trimming pared 0 bases from V and 0 bases from J, leaving 6 bases between. This CDR3 has 15 residues. Germline lookup yields CDR1 MDHEN and CDR2 SYDVKM. CDR3 loop: CASSLWDFSNQPQHF. In DNA, the CDR3 is TGTGCCAGCAGTTTATGGGACTTTAGCAATCAGCCCCAGCATTTT.

V usage is TRBV27 and J usage is TRBJ2-1, with 15 bases that match TRBD2. Germline V gene sequence: CDR1 MNHEY, CDR2 SMNVEV (reference sequence). The CDR3 covers 16 residues. The junction had 5 bases not matched to a gene; V was cut back by 4 bases and J by 7 bases. The CDR3 loop is CASSSLGLAGGNEQFF. The CDR3 DNA reads TGTGCCAGCAGTTCATTGGGACTAGCGGGAGGAAATGAGCAGTTCTTC.

The V gene is TRBV20-1, the J gene TRBJ2-5; D unclear. The CDR3 is 11 residues long. V lost 1 base and J 4 bases, leaving 4 bases between the germline ends. CDR1 and CDR2 (germline): DFQATT, SNEGSKA (reference sequence). The CDR3 bases are TGCAGTGCTAGAGGAGGAGAGACCCAGTACTTC. Encoded protein: CSARGGETQYF.

The chain carries TRBV11-3 and TRBJ2-2; D unclear. The CDR3 is 13 residues long. The V gene lost 1 base and the J gene lost 4 bases, with 4 bases spanning the gap. Germline CDR1 reads SGHNT; CDR2 reads YENEEA. The CDR3 loop is CASSLGGTGELFF. In DNA form, the CDR3 reads TGTGCCAGCAGCTTAGGAGGCACCGGGGAGCTGTTTTTT. Combining the CDR3 with reference TRBV11-3 and TRBJ2-2 gives the whole variable domain EAGVVQSPRYKIIEKKQPVAFWCNPISGHNTLYWYLQNLGQGPELLIRYENEEAVDDSQLPKDRFSAERLKGVDSTLKIQPAELGDSAVYLCASSLGGTGELFFGEGSRLTVL.

The chain combines TRBV7-2 with TRBJ2-5; 10 bases fit TRBD1. The CDR3 contains 14 residues. Germline CDR1 SGHTA, CDR2 FQGNSA. With 5 bases clipped from V and 5 bases from J, the junction kept 5 bases outside the gene matches. The CDR3, as DNA: TGTGCCAGCAGCCGGACAGGGGGGGATGAGACCCAGTACTTC. This sequence encodes CASSRTGGDETQYF.

The V gene is TRBV10-1, the J gene TRBJ2-3, with D tentatively TRBD2 (6 bases). Germline V gene sequence: CDR1 WNHNN, CDR2 SYGVQD (reference sequence). The CDR3 has 11 amino acids. Trimming took 10 bases from V and 6 from J, leaving 11 bases between them. DNA of the CDR3: TGCGCCACCGGAGGGTTCGATACGCAGTATTTT. Its translation is CATGGFDTQYF.

The CDR3 DNA reads as TGTGCCAGCAGTGAAGATCGAGCAAACCGATTCGACGAGCAGTACTTC. It yields the protein CASSEDRANRFDEQYF. The chain recombines TRBV6-1 with TRBJ2-7; D ambiguous. Germline-derived CDR1 and CDR2 are MNHNS and SASEGT. This CDR3 has 16 amino acids. The V and J ends lost 1 base and 5 bases respectively, with 18 bases between them.

The genes are TRBV7-9 and TRBJ2-7, with D perhaps matching TRBD1 (6 bases). CDR1 and CDR2 from the germline V gene are SEHNR and FQNEAQ (reference sequence). This CDR3 is 13 amino acids long. Trimming left V 6 bases short and J 2 bases short, with 11 bases between. In DNA form, the CDR3 reads TGTGCCAGCAGGTTGGGGGCCGCCTACGAGCAGTACTTC. It yields the protein CASRLGAAYEQYF.

This clone was detected ten times or more. The chain has TRBV19 and TRBJ2-3; D possibly corresponds to TRBD2 (7 bases). Per the germline V gene, CDR1 is LNHDA and CDR2 is SQIVND (reference sequence). The CDR3 covers 18 residues. Trimming took off 2 bases at V and 5 bases at J, with 23 bases between the two ends. The chain's CDR3 is CASSITLGTKGGRDTQYF. As DNA, the CDR3 is TGTGCCAGTAGTATAACCTTGGGGACTAAAGGGGGGCGAGATACGCAGTATTTT.

The chain combines TRBV7-3 with TRBJ2-3; 8 bases align to TRBD1. The germline V gene has CDR1 SGHTA and CDR2 FQGTGA. The CDR3 covers 16 residues. Trimming cost V 1 base and J 3 bases; bases outside gene matches: 6. CDR3 bases: TGTGCCAGCAGCTTAATGGGGACAGGATTGACAGATACGCAGTATTTT. It translates to CASSLMGTGLTDTQYF.

V gene TRBV28 combines with J gene TRBJ2-3; D is possibly TRBD1 (6 bases). V was trimmed by 1 base and J by 6 bases, leaving 17 bases between them. This CDR3 contains 16 residues. Per the germline V gene, CDR1 is MDHEN and CDR2 is SYDVKM. The CDR3 bases are TGTGCCAGCAGTTTATACGGACAGCCGCCCCTGGATACGCAGTATTTT. It encodes CASSLYGQPPLDTQYF.

The chain recombines TRBV7-3 with TRBJ2-5; perhaps TRBD1 as D (6 bases). The CDR3 has 15 residues. Per the germline V gene, CDR1 is SGHTA and CDR2 is FQGTGA. Trimming took off 5 bases at V and 1 base at J, with 14 bases between the two ends. The CDR3 region is CASSRIQGPQETQYF. The CDR3 DNA sequence: TGTGCCAGCAGCCGGATCCAGGGGCCCCAAGAGACCCAGTACTTC.

This chain joins TRBV4-1 and TRBJ1-2; D gene unclear. Per germline, CDR1 MGHRA and CDR2 YSYEKL. The CDR3 has 15 amino acids. Trimming shortened V by 4 bases and J by 4 bases, and 16 bases separated the two germline ends. CDR3 sequence (DNA): TGCGCCAGCAGCCCACCCCAGAGGGCGTCCTATGGCTACACCTTC. As protein: CASSPPQRASYGYTF.

The rearrangement uses TRBV28 and TRBJ2-7; TRBD2 agrees at 11 bases. The CDR3 totals 16 residues. CDR1 MDHEN and CDR2 SYDVKM come from the germline V gene. V shed 6 bases, J shed 4 bases, and the junction held 11 bases outside the gene matches. Here the CDR3 DNA reads TGTGCCAGCAGCTCAACCGGGACTAGCGGCCGGTACGAGCAGTACTTC. Protein sequence: CASSSTGTSGRYEQYF.

The genes are TRBV2 and TRBJ2-3; TRBD2 matches 8 bases. The CDR3 extends over 16 amino acids. CDR1 and CDR2 from the germline V gene are SNHLY and FYNNEI. The V and J ends lost 6 bases and 0 bases, in that order; junction bases with no gene match: 8. Here the CDR3 reads CASRPGLGKSTDTQYF. For the CDR3, the DNA is TGTGCCAGCAGGCCGGGACTAGGGAAGAGCACAGATACGCAGTATTTT.

The chain carries TRBV7-8 and TRBJ2-1; the D gene is possibly TRBD1 (6 bases). Germline lookup yields CDR1 SGHVS and CDR2 FQNEAQ. V lost 5 bases, J lost 7 bases, and 12 bases lay in between. The CDR3 covers 13 residues. CDR3 region: CASSEGGPNEQFF. Written as DNA, the CDR3 is TGTGCCAGCAGCGAAGGGGGTCCAAATGAGCAGTTCTTC.

The chain joins TRBV5-6 to TRBJ1-2; no clear D gene. The germline V gene encodes CDR1 SGHDT and CDR2 YYEEEE. There are 14 residues in the CDR3. The V end was cut by 0 bases, the J end by 4 bases, with 10 bases between. CDR3 amino acids: CASSLAGNSYGYTF. CDR3 bases: TGTGCCAGCAGCTTGGCGGGGAATAGCTATGGCTACACCTTC.

V and J are TRBV29-1 and TRBJ2-7; the D gene is possibly TRBD2 (6 bases). From germline, CDR1 is SQVTM and CDR2 ANQGSEA. V dropped 4 bases and J dropped 0 bases, with 16 bases sitting between them. The CDR3 length is 15 residues. The CDR3 protein is CSVVFVGGSSYEQYF. In nucleotides, the CDR3 is TGCAGCGTTGTATTCGTCGGGGGTAGCTCCTACGAGCAGTACTTC.